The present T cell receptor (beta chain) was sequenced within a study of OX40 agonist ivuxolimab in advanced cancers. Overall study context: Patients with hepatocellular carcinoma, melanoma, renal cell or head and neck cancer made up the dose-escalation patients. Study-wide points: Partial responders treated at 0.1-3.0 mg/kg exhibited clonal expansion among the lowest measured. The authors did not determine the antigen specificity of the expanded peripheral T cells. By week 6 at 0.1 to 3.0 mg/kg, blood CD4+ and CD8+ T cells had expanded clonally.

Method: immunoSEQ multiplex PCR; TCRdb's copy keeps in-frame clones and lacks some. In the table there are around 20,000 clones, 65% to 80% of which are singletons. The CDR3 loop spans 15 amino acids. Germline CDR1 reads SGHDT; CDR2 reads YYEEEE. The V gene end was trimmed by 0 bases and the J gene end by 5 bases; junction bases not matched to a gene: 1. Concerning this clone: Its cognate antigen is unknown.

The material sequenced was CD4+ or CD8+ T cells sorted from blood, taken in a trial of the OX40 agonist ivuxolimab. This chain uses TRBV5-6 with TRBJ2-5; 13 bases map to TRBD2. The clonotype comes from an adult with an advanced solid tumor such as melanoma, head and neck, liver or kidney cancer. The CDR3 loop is CASSLELAGGETQYF. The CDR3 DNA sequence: TGTGCCAGCAGCTTGGAACTAGCGGGGGGGGAGACCCAGTACTTC.